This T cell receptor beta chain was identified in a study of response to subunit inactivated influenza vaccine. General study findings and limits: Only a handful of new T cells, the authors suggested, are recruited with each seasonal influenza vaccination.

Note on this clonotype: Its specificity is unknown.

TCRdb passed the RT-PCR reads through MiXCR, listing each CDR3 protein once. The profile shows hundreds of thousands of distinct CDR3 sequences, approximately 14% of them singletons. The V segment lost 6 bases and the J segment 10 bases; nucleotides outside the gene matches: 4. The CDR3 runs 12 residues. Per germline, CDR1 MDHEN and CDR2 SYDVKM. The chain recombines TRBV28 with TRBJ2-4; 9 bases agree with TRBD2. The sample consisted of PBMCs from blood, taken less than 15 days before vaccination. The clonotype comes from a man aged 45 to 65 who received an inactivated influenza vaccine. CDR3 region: CASSSGLAIQYF. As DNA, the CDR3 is TGTGCCAGCAGCTCGGGACTAGCTATTCAGTACTTC.